Sequencing of this T cell receptor (beta chain) was carried out in a study of T cells in Graves' hyperthyroidism and ophthalmopathy. In the study overall: Prior to any treatment, at the point of initial diagnosis, peripheral blood was collected. Study-level results: Onset of ophthalmopathy came a median 6.5 months after the model predicted it.

CDR1 is DFQATT and CDR2 is SNEGSKA in the germline V gene (reference sequence). CDR3 length equals 13 residues. PBMCs were sourced from more than 9 ml fresh peripheral blood. Amplified regions were TCR beta CDR3 sequences from RNA transcripts. Carried out on the TCR CDR3, a first-round RT-PCR used the HTBI primer set. In TCRdb, the multiplex PCR reads were re-called with MiXCR into one record per CDR3 protein. This repertoire shows around 500,000 distinct CDR3 sequences, roughly 16% found once; its top ten account for approximately 32%. Comment on this clonotype: Its antigen is undetermined. Germline and junction disagree at one end, which may indicate a read error.

V and J are TRBV20-1 and TRBJ2-7; weak D call: TRBD2 (5 bases). The source material was blood. This receptor was obtained from a woman aged 30 to 39 with Graves' ophthalmopathy. The chain's CDR3 is CGASRVLTHEQYF. CDR3 coding DNA: TGCGGTGCTAGCCGCGTTTTAACCCACGAGCAGTACTTC.